These 32 T cell receptor beta chains came from one sample sequenced in a study of cytotoxic CD8 clonotypes in ibrutinib-treated CLL. Method: immunoSEQ multiplex PCR; TCRdb's copy keeps in-frame clones and lacks some. The table lists some 98,000 clones, about 78% of them singletons. This sample comprised PBMCs, obtained after 12 months of ibrutinib treatment. The receptors were sampled from a human donor with chronic lymphocytic leukemia.

This chain links TRBV2 with TRBJ2-7; D ambiguous. The length of the CDR3 is 14 residues. Looked up from germline, CDR1 is SNHLY and CDR2 is FYNNEI. V was pared by 7 bases and J by 3 bases, with 16 bases between. The CDR3 protein is CASTPPGRIYEQYF. The CDR3, as DNA: TGTGCCAGCACCCCACCCGGGCGGATCTACGAGCAGTACTTC.

This chain uses TRBV27 with TRBJ1-4; D not resolved. Germline CDR1 is MNHEY and CDR2 is SMNVEV (reference sequence). The CDR3 spans 12 residues. The V gene lost 2 bases and the J gene lost 8 bases, with 6 bases spanning the gap. The CDR3 sequence is CASSLLREKLFF. DNA for the CDR3: TGTGCCAGCAGTTTACTGAGGGAAAAACTGTTTTTT.

This clone was recorded many times. The chain uses TRBV20-1 and TRBJ1-1, with D perhaps matching TRBD1 (5 bases). Trimming took 5 bases from V and 6 from J, leaving 10 bases between them. CDR1 DFQATT and CDR2 SNEGSKA come from the germline V gene (reference sequence). CDR3 length: 11 residues. CDR3 sequence (DNA): TGCAGTGCTCAGGGTGTCTCTGAAGCTTTCTTT. Translation gives CSAQGVSEAFF.

The rearrangement uses TRBV30 and TRBJ1-6, with D unresolved. From germline, CDR1 is GTSNPN and CDR2 SVGIG (reference sequence). The CDR3 loop spans 13 amino acids. Trimming cost V 1 base and J 6 bases, with 7 bases left between them. The DNA for the CDR3 is TGTGCCTGGAGTGGGGGTTTTAATTCACCCCTCCACTTT. Its translation is CAWSGGFNSPLHF.

The J gene is TRBJ2-6, the V gene TRBV21-1; whether TRBD1, the table's D call, matches the DNA was not checked. TRBV21-1 is a recognized pseudogene. CDR3 size: 16 residues. The CDR3 here is CASSKGQGTGANVLTF. Written as DNA, the CDR3 is TGTGCCAGCAGCAAAGGACAAGGAACTGGGGCCAACGTCCTGACTTTC.

J is TRBJ2-5 and V is TRBV28, with D possibly matching TRBD2 (5 bases). Germline V gene data show CDR1 as MDHEN and CDR2 as SYDVKM. The V end lost 5 bases, the J end lost 2 bases, and 21 bases lay between the germline ends. This CDR3 comprises 17 residues. The CDR3 sequence: CASSPEAPRRSQETQYF. The CDR3 bases are TGTGCCAGCAGTCCGGAGGCCCCTCGACGGTCACAAGAGACCCAGTACTTC.

This clone was observed a handful of times. The J gene is TRBJ2-7, the V gene TRBV5-1; 12 nucleotides align to TRBD1. The CDR3 is 16 residues long. Losses at the gene ends were 0 bases for V and 3 bases for J; bases not matched to a gene: 4. CDR1 SGHRS and CDR2 YFSETQ come from the germline V gene. In DNA, the CDR3 is TGCGCCAGCAGCTTGGGCGGGACAGGGGGCTACTACGAGCAGTACTTC. The encoded protein is CASSLGGTGGYYEQYF.

This sequence joins TRBV7-9 and TRBJ1-1; D not resolved. This CDR3 is built from 15 residues. Trimming took off 0 bases at V and 6 bases at J, with 14 bases between the two ends. CDR1 is SEHNR, CDR2 FQNEAQ, per germline (reference sequence). The CDR3 spells CASSLAREGRAEAFF. CDR3 in DNA: TGTGCCAGCAGCTTAGCAAGGGAAGGGCGCGCTGAAGCTTTCTTT.

V is TRBV11-3 and J is TRBJ2-7; D is tentatively TRBD1 or TRBD2 (6 bases each). CDR1 is SGHNT and CDR2 is YENEEA in the germline V gene. The CDR3 has 14 residues. With 6 bases removed from V and 3 bases from J, the gap between germline ends came to 15 bases. The CDR3 DNA follows: TGTGCCAGCAGAATAGGGGGGAGTCGCTACGAGCAGTACTTC. Residues: CASRIGGSRYEQYF.

This clone has only one observation. CDR3 sequence reads: CASSRRTEPSYEQYF. In DNA form, the CDR3 reads TGTGCCAGCAGCCGCCGGACAGAACCGTCCTACGAGCAGTACTTC. This rearrangement joins TRBV6-6 to TRBJ2-7, with D possibly TRBD1 on 6 matching bases. Germline values: CDR1 MNHNY, CDR2 SVGAGI (reference sequence). There are 15 residues in the CDR3. Between the trimmed V and J ends, which lost 6 bases and 1 base, there was a span of 16 bases.

The chain combines TRBV6-1 with TRBJ2-7; the D gene is possibly TRBD1 (6 bases). Trimming cost V 6 bases and J 2 bases, with 8 bases left between them. The CDR3 sequence is 12 residues long. CDR1 is MNHNS and CDR2 is SASEGT in the germline V gene. The CDR3 sequence: CASRRQAYEQYF. Here the CDR3 DNA reads TGTGCCAGCAGGAGACAGGCCTACGAGCAGTACTTC.

The chain joins TRBV5-4 to TRBJ2-7; 8 bases line up with TRBD1. CDR1 SGHNT and CDR2 YYREEE come from the germline V gene (reference sequence). J lost 2 bases, V lost 2 bases, and 6 bases had no gene match. The CDR3 runs 15 residues. The CDR3 bases are TGTGCCAGCAGCTTCAAACAGGGGGTCCCCTACGAGCAGTACTTC. Its translation is CASSFKQGVPYEQYF.

The chain recombines TRBV5-1 with TRBJ2-7; D possibly matches TRBD1 or TRBD2 (5 bases each). V was trimmed by 0 bases and J by 6 bases, leaving 10 bases between them. Germline-derived CDR1 and CDR2 are SGHRS and YFSETQ. This CDR3 has 13 amino acids. In nucleotides, the CDR3 is TGCGCCAGCAGCTTGGTTGGGGGAAGCGAGCAGTACTTC. Encoded protein: CASSLVGGSEQYF.

The chain joins TRBV23-1 to TRBJ2-2, with 7 bases lining up with TRBD1. TRBV23-1 qualifies as an ORF whose function is uncertain. The CDR3 spans 17 residues. After removal of 6 bases from V and 1 base from J, the junction contained 11 bases not matched to a gene. The CDR3 DNA reads as TGCGCCAGCAGCCATGAATGTGGGACAGTGAACACCGGGGAGCTGTTTTTT. Translated: CASSHECGTVNTGELFF.

The V and J genes are TRBV7-6 and TRBJ2-7; D assignment may be TRBD1 or TRBD2 (6 bases each). The CDR3 contains 15 residues. Trimming took off 1 base at V and 2 bases at J, with 12 bases between the two ends. Looked up from germline, CDR1 is SGHVS and CDR2 is FNYEAQ. CDR3 bases: TGTGCCAGCAGCTTAGGGGGGGCAGGGGCCTACGAGCAGTACTTC. It yields the protein CASSLGGAGAYEQYF.

The chain combines TRBV10-1 with TRBJ2-1; no clear D. The V end lost 7 bases, the J end lost 5 bases, and 18 bases lay between the germline ends. This CDR3 is built from 15 residues. Germline-derived CDR1 and CDR2 are WNHNN and SYGVQD (reference sequence). The CDR3 sequence: CASKSGSNPNNEQFF. CDR3 in DNA: TGCGCCAGCAAGAGTGGTTCCAACCCAAACAATGAGCAGTTCTTC.

This chain links TRBV9 with TRBJ2-5; 8 bases fit TRBD2. The V gene end was trimmed by 1 base and the J gene end by 3 bases; junction bases not matched to a gene: 5. The germline gives CDR1 SGDLS, CDR2 YYNGEE. The CDR3 extends over 15 amino acids. CDR3 protein: CASSVTGGAKETQYF. CDR3 in DNA: TGTGCCAGCAGCGTAACGGGAGGGGCTAAAGAGACCCAGTACTTC.

This sequence joins TRBV5-1 and TRBJ2-7; possibly TRBD2 for D (8 bases). The V gene lost 4 bases and the J gene lost 4 bases, with 18 bases spanning the gap. The CDR3 length is 15 residues. Per the germline V gene, CDR1 is SGHRS and CDR2 is YFSETQ. The CDR3 region has the DNA TGCGCCAGCAGCCCAGGGGGGCGGGGGGCGTACGAGCAGTACTTC. It is translated as CASSPGGRGAYEQYF.

This clone appeared a few times. The chain joins TRBV19 to TRBJ2-5, with TRBD2 as a possible D gene (5 bases). Looked up from germline, CDR1 is LNHDA and CDR2 is SQIVND (reference sequence). V was cut by 6 bases and J by 5 bases, with 7 bases left in between. CDR3 length: 11 residues. CDR3 bases: TGTGCCAGTAGCCCGGGGGAGACCCAGTACTTC. The encoded protein is CASSPGETQYF. Complete variable domain (other parts from reference TRBV19 and TRBJ2-5): DGGITQSPKYLFRKEGQNVTLSCEQNLNHDAMYWYRQDPGQGLRLIYYSQIVNDFQKGDIAEGYSVSREKKESFPLTVTSAQKNPTAFYLCASSPGETQYFGPGTRLLVL.

This clone was seen only once. Here the CDR3 DNA reads TGTGCCTGGAGTGTACCCTCTTACTCCTACGAGCAGTACTTC. It is translated as CAWSVPSYSYEQYF. This chain links TRBV30 with TRBJ2-7; D remains unclear. CDR1 is GTSNPN, CDR2 SVGIG, per germline (reference sequence). The CDR3 sequence is 14 residues long. Trimming shortened V by 0 bases and J by 0 bases, and 9 bases separated the two germline ends. The variable domain in full, completed from reference TRBV30 and TRBJ2-7, reads SQTIHQWPATLVQPVGSPLSLECTVEGTSNPNLYWYRQAAGRGLQLLFYSVGIGQISSEVPQNLSASRPQDRQFILSSKKLLLSDSGFYLCAWSVPSYSYEQYFGPGTRLTVT.

This clone was counted a few times. The chain links TRBV14 to TRBJ1-1; possibly TRBD1 for D (5 bases). Germline values: CDR1 SGHDN, CDR2 FVKESK. CDR3 length: 15 residues. Trimming took off 0 bases at V and 0 bases at J, with 8 bases between the two ends. The CDR3 DNA reads TGTGCCAGCAGCCAAGATCAGGGATTGAACACTGAAGCTTTCTTT. This translates into CASSQDQGLNTEAFF.

The gene calls are TRBV18 and TRBJ2-1, with D possibly TRBD2 on 5 matching bases. Trimming stripped 2 bases from V and 7 bases from J, with 15 bases between. The CDR3 runs 15 residues. CDR1 is KGHSH and CDR2 is LQKENI in the germline V gene. The DNA of the CDR3 is TGTGCCAGCTCACCAGAGGCGGGCCCGGGAAATGAGCAGTTCTTC. Amino acids: CASSPEAGPGNEQFF.

Comments on this clone: The junction differs from germline at one of its ends, possibly a read error. The gene calls are TRBV7-2 and TRBJ2-7; D remains unclear. CDR3 length: 12 residues. Germline CDR1 SGHTA, CDR2 FQGNSA. CDR3 bases: TGTGTCAGCAACCCTGGCGGCTACGAGCAGTACTTC. This codes for CVSNPGGYEQYF.

The CDR3 sequence is CASSYSGNPTNEKLFF. CDR3 nucleotides: TGTGCCAGCAGTTACTCAGGGAACCCAACTAATGAAAAACTGTTTTTT. This chain links TRBV6-5 with TRBJ1-4, with D unclear. The V end lost 0 bases, the J end lost 0 bases, and 8 bases lay between the germline ends. This CDR3 region has 16 residues. Germline V gene lookup returns CDR1 MNHEY and CDR2 SVGAGI.

This clone was counted once. The rearrangement joins TRBV11-1 to TRBJ2-5; D may be TRBD2 (5 bases). CDR1 and CDR2 from the germline V gene are SGHAT and FQDESV (reference sequence). Trimming shortened V by 1 base and J by 2 bases, and 5 bases separated the two germline ends. This CDR3 has 13 amino acids. The CDR3 region has the DNA TGTGCCAGCAGCTTAGAGCGGCAAGAGACCCAGTACTTC. The encoded protein is CASSLERQETQYF. Based on the CDR3 plus reference TRBV11-1 and TRBJ2-5, the full variable domain is EAEVAQSPRYKITEKSQAVAFWCDPISGHATLYWYRQILGQGPELLVQFQDESVVDDSQLPKDRFSAERLKGVDSTLKIQPAELGDSAMYLCASSLERQETQYFGPGTRLLVL.

This sequence joins TRBV5-4 and TRBJ2-4; D uncertain. V shed 1 base and J shed 0 bases, with 11 bases lying between them. The CDR3 runs to 16 residues. CDR1 is SGHNT, CDR2 YYREEE, per germline (reference sequence). The CDR3 is CASSLSSALAKNIQYF. The CDR3 nucleotides are TGTGCCAGCAGCTTGTCGTCAGCCTTAGCCAAAAACATTCAGTACTTC.

The chain links TRBV2 to TRBJ2-3; D not resolved. V was trimmed by 1 base and J by 5 bases, leaving 4 bases between them. Per the germline V gene, CDR1 is SNHLY and CDR2 is FYNNEI. The CDR3 is 12 residues long. In DNA, the CDR3 is TGTGCCAGCAGTGAAGGGAGAGATACGCAGTATTTT. Protein: CASSEGRDTQYF.

The chain combines TRBV11-3 with TRBJ2-7; 7 bases align to TRBD2. Germline V gene data show CDR1 as SGHNT and CDR2 as YENEEA. V was pared by 7 bases and J by 0 bases, with 18 bases of the junction left unmatched. This CDR3 is built from 18 residues. DNA for the CDR3: TGTGCCAGCACCTCACGGGACCCTGGCGGGGGTAGCTCCTACGAGCAGTACTTC. It codes for CASTSRDPGGGSSYEQYF.

The CDR3 nucleotides are TGTGCCAGCAGTGACCCCCTCACCCTCCACTTT. It specifies CASSDPLTLHF. The V call is TRBV2, the J call TRBJ1-6; no definite D call. Looked up from germline, CDR1 is SNHLY and CDR2 is FYNNEI. This CDR3 is 11 amino acids long. Trimming cost V 3 bases and J 14 bases, with 8 bases left between them.

The V call is TRBV6-1, the J call TRBJ1-1; D unresolved. Looked up from germline, CDR1 is MNHNS and CDR2 is SASEGT. V lost 6 bases, J lost 1 base, and 9 bases lay in between. CDR3 length equals 13 residues. The CDR3 DNA reads TGTGCCAGCAGCTCTACACCGAACACTGAAGCTTTCTTT. It is translated as CASSSTPNTEAFF.

The chain carries TRBV5-1 and TRBJ1-3; D is possibly TRBD1 (5 bases). The CDR3 has 15 residues. CDR1 is SGHRS, CDR2 YFSETQ, per germline. The V and J ends lost 2 bases and 0 bases respectively, with 9 bases between them. The CDR3 DNA sequence: TGCGCCAGCAGCTTCAACGGGGGCTCTGGAAACACCATATATTTT. Amino acid sequence: CASSFNGGSGNTIYF.

This chain uses TRBV5-1 with TRBJ1-4; maybe TRBD1 (5 bases). The germline V gene encodes CDR1 SGHRS and CDR2 YFSETQ. This CDR3 has 14 amino acids. V lost 5 bases, J lost 5 bases, and 13 bases lay in between. CDR3 nucleotides: TGCGCCAGCAGGTCCGGGACGGGGAATGAAAAACTGTTTTTT. Translated: CASRSGTGNEKLFF.